Here is one TCR beta chain with its context. As yet, its antigen is unknown. This entry comes from a study of cytomegalovirus exposure and HLA in healthy donors. The PCR employed 60 Vbeta primers together with 13 Jbeta primers. The data were produced by immunoSEQ multiplex PCR, yet TCRdb's version contains in-frame clones alone and is incomplete. The sample has about 100,000 clones, about 74% seen once. Study-level results: Rarity marked most TCR sequences, yet some public TCRs occurred in many donors.

This CDR3 has 14 amino acids. Trimming stripped 5 bases from V and 8 bases from J, with 13 bases between. Germline CDR1 is SGHAT and CDR2 is FQNNGV. The clonotype originates from a woman between 40 and 50 years old in good health and CMV-seropositive. Sample: PBMCs. The chain recombines TRBV11-2 with TRBJ1-6; D is unresolved. CDR3 sequence: CASSVLLGDSPLHF. The CDR3 DNA follows: TGTGCCAGCAGCGTTCTACTCGGGGATTCACCCCTCCACTTT.